This T cell receptor beta chain was obtained from a study of T cell responses to AZD1222 COVID-19 vaccine. Some clones are missing from TCRdb's copy, which holds only in-frame ones; the method was immunoSEQ multiplex PCR. The sample lists approximately 70,000 clones; 85% were seen once. The CDR3 totals 14 residues. V was clipped by 5 bases and J by 6 bases; unmatched bases: 8. Germline CDR1 is LNHDA and CDR2 is SQIVND (reference sequence). This sequence joins TRBV19 and TRBJ2-3; 7 nucleotides match TRBD1. The receptor comes from an adult in good health. The sample here was peripheral blood, taken on day 0 of AZD1222 vaccination. The chain's CDR3 is CASSLGQTGDTQYF. The CDR3 region has the DNA TGTGCCAGTAGTCTGGGACAGACCGGGGATACGCAGTATTTT.